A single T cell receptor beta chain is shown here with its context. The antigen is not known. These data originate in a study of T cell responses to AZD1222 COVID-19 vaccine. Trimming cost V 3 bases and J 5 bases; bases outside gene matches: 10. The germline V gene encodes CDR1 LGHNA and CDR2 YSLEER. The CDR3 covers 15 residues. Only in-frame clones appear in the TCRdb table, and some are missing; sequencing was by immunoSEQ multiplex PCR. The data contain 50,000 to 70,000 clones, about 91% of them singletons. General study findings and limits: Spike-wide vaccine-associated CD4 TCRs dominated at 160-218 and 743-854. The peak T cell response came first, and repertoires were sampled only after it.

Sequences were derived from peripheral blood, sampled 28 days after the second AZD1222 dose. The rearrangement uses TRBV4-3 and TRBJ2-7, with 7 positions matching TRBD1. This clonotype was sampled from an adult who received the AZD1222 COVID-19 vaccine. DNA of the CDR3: TGCGCCAGCAGCCAGCTGACAGGGCCTCTTAACGAGCAGTACTTC. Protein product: CASSQLTGPLNEQYF.